Shown below are 5 T cell receptor beta chains from a single sample sequenced in a study of blood T cell repertoires in COVID-19 (dated by TCRdb to 2018 to 2021). The library was prepared using the immunoSEQ multiplex PCR assay. The immuneACCESS repertoire file appears here via TCRdb, limited to in-frame rearrangements. These files lack a portion of the clones; in checked studies, under half of the deficit traces to unresolved V genes, and the cause of the others is not known. The sample table contains 180,000 or so clones; only one count was recorded for about 86% of them. Of the sample, roughly 8.2% falls within the top ten clones. Sequencing was carried out using peripheral blood. These receptors were taken from a man in his 60s with acute or convalescent COVID-19.

This clone has just one count. This chain uses TRBV6-5 with TRBJ2-1; D possibly corresponds to TRBD2 (5 bases). The CDR3 is 14 residues long. Germline CDR1 and CDR2: MNHEY and SVGAGI. V lost 5 bases, J lost 10 bases, and 18 bases lay in between. The CDR3 DNA reads TGTGCCAGCAGTCCGGACTCCGCTCTTGGGGAGCAGTTCTTC. This sequence encodes CASSPDSALGEQFF.

The gene calls are TRBV7-2 and TRBJ1-2; D uncertain. CDR1 and CDR2 (germline): SGHTA, FQGNSA. The CDR3 length is 16 residues. The V gene lost 5 bases and the J gene lost 2 bases, with 18 bases spanning the gap. CDR3 sequence: CASSQLVWAWNYGYTF. In DNA, the CDR3 is TGTGCCAGCAGCCAACTGGTCTGGGCTTGGAACTATGGCTACACCTTC.

V is TRBV21-1 and J is TRBJ2-7; the table's D call of TRBD2 was not tested on the DNA. TRBV21-1 corresponds to a pseudogene. CDR3 length: 11 amino acids. Here the CDR3 DNA reads TGTGCCAGCACCCCAAGCGGCGAGCAGTACTTC. The encoded protein is CASTPSGEQYF.

This clone was counted a few times. This chain joins TRBV12-5 and TRBJ2-3, with D tentatively TRBD1 (7 bases). Germline assignment: CDR1 LGHNT and CDR2 FRNRAP. The CDR3 loop spans 17 amino acids. V lost 0 bases to trimming and J lost 0 bases, with 13 bases between them. CDR3 sequence: CASGLVPEGASTDTQYF. CDR3 in DNA: TGTGCTAGTGGTTTGGTACCGGAGGGGGCCAGCACAGATACGCAGTATTTT.

In DNA form, the CDR3 reads TGTGCCAGCAGCCCGGGGACGGGAGTAGGCGTTGAGCAGTTCTTC. It codes for CASSPGTGVGVEQFF. The genes are TRBV9 and TRBJ2-1; possibly TRBD2 for D (6 bases). This CDR3 has 15 residues. Germline V gives CDR1 SGDLS, CDR2 YYNGEE. The V end lost 4 bases, the J end lost 9 bases, and 20 bases lay between the germline ends.